The clone carrying this T cell receptor beta chain was counted between two and nine times. Its antigen is unidentified. This record comes from a study of CD8 T cells in Susac syndrome. After extraction with the RNeasy kit, about 0.5 to 1 ug of the RNA was reverse transcribed using random hexamers. A multiplex approach, immunoSEQ multiplex PCR, amplified TCR beta CDR3 across 54 Vbeta and 13 Jbeta. MiXCR was run by TCRdb on the immunoSEQ multiplex PCR reads, yielding one entry per CDR3 protein. The sample shows some 450,000 distinct CDR3 sequences, more than 80% of them seen only once. Germline V lookup: CDR1 LNHDA, CDR2 SQIVND (reference sequence). V gave up 5 bases and J gave up 0 bases, with 11 bases separating them. The CDR3 loop spans 14 amino acids. Negative magnetic isolation gave CD8+ and CD4+ cells; FACS enriched CD8+ TEMRA. Study-wide findings and caveats: It was acknowledged in the study that the number of individuals who were included in its TCR sequencing and HLA analysis was relatively small.

The rearrangement links TRBV19 to TRBJ2-7; D remains unclear. The receptor comes from a human donor with multiple sclerosis. The sequenced sample consisted of CD8+ T cells from PBMCs. The CDR3 reads CASSLTASSYEQYF. The CDR3 bases are TGTGCCAGTAGTTTAACAGCCAGCTCCTACGAGCAGTACTTC.